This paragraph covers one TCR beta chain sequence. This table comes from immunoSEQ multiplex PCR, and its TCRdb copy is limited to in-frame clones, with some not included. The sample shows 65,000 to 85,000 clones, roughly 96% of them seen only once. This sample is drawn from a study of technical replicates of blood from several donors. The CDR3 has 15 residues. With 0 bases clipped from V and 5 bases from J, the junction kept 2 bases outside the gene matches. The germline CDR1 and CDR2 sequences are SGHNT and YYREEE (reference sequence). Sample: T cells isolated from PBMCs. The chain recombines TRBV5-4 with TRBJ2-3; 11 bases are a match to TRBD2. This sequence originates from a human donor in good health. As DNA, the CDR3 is TGTGCCAGCAGCTTGGTTCTAGCGGGAGGAGATACGCAGTATTTT. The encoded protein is CASSLVLAGGDTQYF.